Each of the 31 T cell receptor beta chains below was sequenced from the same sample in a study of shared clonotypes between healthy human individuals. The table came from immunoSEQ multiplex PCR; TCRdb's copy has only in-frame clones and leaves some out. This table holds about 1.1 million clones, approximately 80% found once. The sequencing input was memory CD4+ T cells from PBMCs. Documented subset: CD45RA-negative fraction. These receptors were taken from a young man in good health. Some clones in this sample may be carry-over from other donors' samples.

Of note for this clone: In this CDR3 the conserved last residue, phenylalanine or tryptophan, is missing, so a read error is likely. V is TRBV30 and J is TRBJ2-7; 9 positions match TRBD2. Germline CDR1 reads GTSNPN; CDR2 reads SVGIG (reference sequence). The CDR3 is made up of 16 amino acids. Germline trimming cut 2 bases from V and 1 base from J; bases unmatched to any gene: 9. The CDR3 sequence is CAWSLYVTSGSYEQYL. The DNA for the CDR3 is TGTGCCTGGAGTCTATATGTGACTAGCGGTTCCTACGAGCAGTACCTC.

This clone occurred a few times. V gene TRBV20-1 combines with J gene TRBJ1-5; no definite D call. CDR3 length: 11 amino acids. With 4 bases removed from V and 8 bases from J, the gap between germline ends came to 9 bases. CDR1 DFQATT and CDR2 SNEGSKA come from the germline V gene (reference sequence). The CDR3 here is CSAKKGKPQHF. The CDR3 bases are TGCAGTGCTAAAAAGGGTAAGCCCCAGCATTTT.

The CDR3 spells CASRRLGGTEAFF. Here the CDR3 DNA reads TGTGCCAGCAGAAGACTGGGGGGCACTGAAGCTTTCTTT. V gene TRBV2 combines with J gene TRBJ1-1; perhaps TRBD1 as D (5 bases). V was pared by 6 bases and J by 4 bases, with 12 bases between. This CDR3 is 13 amino acids long. The germline V gene encodes CDR1 SNHLY and CDR2 FYNNEI. The variable domain in full, with the rest retrieved from reference TRBV2 and TRBJ1-1, is EPEVTQTPSHQVTQMGQEVILRCVPISNHLYFYWYRQILGQKVEFLVSFYNNEISEKSEIFDDQFSVERPDGSNFTLKIRSTKLEDSAMYFCASRRLGGTEAFFGQGTRLTVV.

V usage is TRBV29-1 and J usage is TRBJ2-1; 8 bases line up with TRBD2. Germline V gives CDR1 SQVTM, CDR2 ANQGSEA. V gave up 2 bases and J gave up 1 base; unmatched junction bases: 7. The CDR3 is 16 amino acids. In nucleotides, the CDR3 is TGCAGCGTTGAATCGGGAGGGCCCGAGTCCTACAATGAGCAGTTCTTC. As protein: CSVESGGPESYNEQFF.

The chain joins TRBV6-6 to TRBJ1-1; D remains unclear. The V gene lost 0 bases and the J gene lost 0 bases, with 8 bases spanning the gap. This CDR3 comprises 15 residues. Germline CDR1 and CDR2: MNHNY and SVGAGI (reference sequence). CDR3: CASSYSPHMNTEAFF. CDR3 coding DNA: TGTGCCAGCAGTTACTCCCCTCATATGAACACTGAAGCTTTCTTT.

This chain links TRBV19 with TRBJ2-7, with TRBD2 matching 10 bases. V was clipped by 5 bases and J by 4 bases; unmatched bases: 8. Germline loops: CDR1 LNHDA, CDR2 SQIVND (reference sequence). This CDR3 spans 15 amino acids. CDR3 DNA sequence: TGTGCCAGTAGTGTATCACTAGCGGGACTGTACGAGCAGTACTTC. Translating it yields CASSVSLAGLYEQYF. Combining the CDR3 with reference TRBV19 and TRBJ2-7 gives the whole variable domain DGGITQSPKYLFRKEGQNVTLSCEQNLNHDAMYWYRQDPGQGLRLIYYSQIVNDFQKGDIAEGYSVSREKKESFPLTVTSAQKNPTAFYLCASSVSLAGLYEQYFGPGTRLTVT.

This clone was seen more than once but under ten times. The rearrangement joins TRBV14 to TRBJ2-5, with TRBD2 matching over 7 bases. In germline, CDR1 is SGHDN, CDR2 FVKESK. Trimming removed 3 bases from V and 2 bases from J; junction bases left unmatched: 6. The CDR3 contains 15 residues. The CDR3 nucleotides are TGTGCCAGCAGCCATCGGCGGGGAGGGCAAGAGACCCAGTACTTC. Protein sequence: CASSHRRGGQETQYF.

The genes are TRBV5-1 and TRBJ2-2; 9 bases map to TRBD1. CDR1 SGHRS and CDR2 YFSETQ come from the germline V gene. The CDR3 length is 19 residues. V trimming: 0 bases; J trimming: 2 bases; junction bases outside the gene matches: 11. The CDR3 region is CASSLGFPRDRVNTGELFF. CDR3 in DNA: TGCGCCAGCAGCTTGGGATTTCCGCGGGACAGGGTTAACACCGGGGAGCTGTTTTTT.

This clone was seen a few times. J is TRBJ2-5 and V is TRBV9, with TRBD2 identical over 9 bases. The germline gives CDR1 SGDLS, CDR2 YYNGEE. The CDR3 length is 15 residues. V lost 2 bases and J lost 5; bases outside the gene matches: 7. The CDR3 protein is CASSVPSSGAETQYF. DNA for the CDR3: TGTGCCAGCAGCGTCCCTTCTAGCGGGGCCGAGACCCAGTACTTC.

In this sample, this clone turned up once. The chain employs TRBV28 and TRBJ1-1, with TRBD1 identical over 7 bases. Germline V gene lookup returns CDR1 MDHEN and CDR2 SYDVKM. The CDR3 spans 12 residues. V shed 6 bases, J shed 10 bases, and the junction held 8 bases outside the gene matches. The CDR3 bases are TGTGCCAGCAGGCCCCAAGGGGGCTTAGCTTTCTTT. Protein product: CASRPQGGLAFF.

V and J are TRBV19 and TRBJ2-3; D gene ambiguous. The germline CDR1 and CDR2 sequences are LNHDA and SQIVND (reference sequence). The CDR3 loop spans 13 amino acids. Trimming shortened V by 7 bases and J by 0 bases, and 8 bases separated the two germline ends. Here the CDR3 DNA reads TGTGCCAGTAAGCCAGGAAGCACAGATACGCAGTATTTT. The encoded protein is CASKPGSTDTQYF. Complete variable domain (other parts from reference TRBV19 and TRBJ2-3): DGGITQSPKYLFRKEGQNVTLSCEQNLNHDAMYWYRQDPGQGLRLIYYSQIVNDFQKGDIAEGYSVSREKKESFPLTVTSAQKNPTAFYLCASKPGSTDTQYFGPGTRLTVL.

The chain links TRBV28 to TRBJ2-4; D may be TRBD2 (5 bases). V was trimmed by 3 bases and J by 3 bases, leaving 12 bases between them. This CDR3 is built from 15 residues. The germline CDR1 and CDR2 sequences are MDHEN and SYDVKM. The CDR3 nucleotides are TGTGCCAGCAGTTTGAACGTCGGAGGCAAAAACATTCAGTACTTC. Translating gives CASSLNVGGKNIQYF.

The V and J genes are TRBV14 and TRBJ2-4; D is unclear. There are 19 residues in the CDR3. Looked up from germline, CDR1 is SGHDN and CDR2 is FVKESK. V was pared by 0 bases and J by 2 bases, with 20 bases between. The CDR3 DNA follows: TGTGCCAGCAGCCAAGATAGGGCGCGACGACGAGCTCCCAAAAACATTCAGTACTTC. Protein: CASSQDRARRRAPKNIQYF.

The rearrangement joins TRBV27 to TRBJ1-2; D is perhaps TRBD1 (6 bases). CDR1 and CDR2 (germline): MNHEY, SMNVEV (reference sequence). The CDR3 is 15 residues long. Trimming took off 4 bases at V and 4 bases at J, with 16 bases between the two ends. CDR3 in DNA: TGTGCCAGCAGTTCCCCCAGCAGGGGCCCCTATGGCTACACCTTC. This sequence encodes CASSSPSRGPYGYTF.

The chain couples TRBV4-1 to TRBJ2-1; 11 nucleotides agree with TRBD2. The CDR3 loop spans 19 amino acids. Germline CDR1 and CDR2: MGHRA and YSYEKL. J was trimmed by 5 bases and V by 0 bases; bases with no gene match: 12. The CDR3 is CASSQDGGSGRAFDNEQFF. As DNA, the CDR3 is TGCGCCAGCAGCCAAGATGGGGGTAGCGGGAGGGCTTTCGACAATGAGCAGTTCTTC.

CDR3 nucleotides: TGCAGTGCTGAACGAAGCACTGAAGCTTTCTTT. Its translation is CSAERSTEAFF. The chain carries TRBV20-1 and TRBJ1-1; no reliable D call. Per germline, CDR1 DFQATT and CDR2 SNEGSKA (reference sequence). This CDR3 has 11 amino acids. Trimming stripped 5 bases from V and 4 bases from J, with 8 bases between.

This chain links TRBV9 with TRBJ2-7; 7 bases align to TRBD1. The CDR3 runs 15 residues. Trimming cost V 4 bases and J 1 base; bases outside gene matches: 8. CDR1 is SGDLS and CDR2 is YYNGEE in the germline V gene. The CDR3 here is CASSPEGAPSYEQYF. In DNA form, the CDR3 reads TGTGCCAGCAGCCCCGAGGGGGCCCCTTCCTACGAGCAGTACTTC.

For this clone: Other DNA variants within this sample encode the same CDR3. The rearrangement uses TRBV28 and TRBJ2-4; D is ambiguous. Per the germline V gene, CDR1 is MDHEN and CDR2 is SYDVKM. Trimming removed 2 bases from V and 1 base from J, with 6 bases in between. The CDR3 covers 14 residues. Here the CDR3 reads CASSLPGAKNIQYF. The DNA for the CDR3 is TGTGCCAGCAGTTTACCGGGTGCCAAAAACATTCAGTACTTC.

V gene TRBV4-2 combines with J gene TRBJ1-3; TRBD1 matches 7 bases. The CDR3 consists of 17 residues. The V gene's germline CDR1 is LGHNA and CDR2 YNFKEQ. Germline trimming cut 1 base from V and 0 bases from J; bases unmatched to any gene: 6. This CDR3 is CASSQALGTVSGNTIYF. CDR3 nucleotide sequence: TGTGCCAGCAGCCAAGCACTCGGGACAGTCTCTGGAAACACCATATATTTT.

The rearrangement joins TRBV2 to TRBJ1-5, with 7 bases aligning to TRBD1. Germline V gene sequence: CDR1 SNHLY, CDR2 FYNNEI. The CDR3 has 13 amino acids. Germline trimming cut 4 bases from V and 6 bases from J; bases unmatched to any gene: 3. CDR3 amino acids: CASSGNRGQPQHF. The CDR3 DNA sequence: TGTGCCAGCAGTGGCAACAGGGGTCAGCCCCAGCATTTT.

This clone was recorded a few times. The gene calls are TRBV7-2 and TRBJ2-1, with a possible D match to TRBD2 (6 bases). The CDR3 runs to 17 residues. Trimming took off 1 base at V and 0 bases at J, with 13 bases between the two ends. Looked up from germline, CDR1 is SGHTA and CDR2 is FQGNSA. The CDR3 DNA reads TGTGCCAGCAGCTTAGGGCTAGCGCTGAGCTCCTACAATGAGCAGTTCTTC. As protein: CASSLGLALSSYNEQFF.

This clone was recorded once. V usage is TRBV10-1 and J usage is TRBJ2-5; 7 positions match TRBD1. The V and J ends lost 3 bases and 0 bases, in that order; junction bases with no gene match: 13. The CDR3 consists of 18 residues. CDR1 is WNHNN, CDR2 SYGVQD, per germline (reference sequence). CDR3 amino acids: CASSDSSLTGPNQETQYF. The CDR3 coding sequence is TGCGCCAGCAGTGATTCATCACTGACAGGGCCGAACCAAGAGACCCAGTACTTC.

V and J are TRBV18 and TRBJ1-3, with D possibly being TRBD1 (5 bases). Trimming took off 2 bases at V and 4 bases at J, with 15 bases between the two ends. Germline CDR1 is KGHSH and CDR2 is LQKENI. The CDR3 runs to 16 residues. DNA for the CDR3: TGTGCCAGCTCACCATATTGGATGGGGGACGGAAACACCATATATTTT. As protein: CASSPYWMGDGNTIYF.

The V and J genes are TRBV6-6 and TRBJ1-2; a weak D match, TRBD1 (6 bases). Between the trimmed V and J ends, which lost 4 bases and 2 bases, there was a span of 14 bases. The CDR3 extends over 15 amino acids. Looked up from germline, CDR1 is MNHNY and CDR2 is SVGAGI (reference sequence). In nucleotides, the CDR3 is TGTGCCAGCAGTTCAACAGGGATAGAGAACTATGGCTACACCTTC. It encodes CASSSTGIENYGYTF.

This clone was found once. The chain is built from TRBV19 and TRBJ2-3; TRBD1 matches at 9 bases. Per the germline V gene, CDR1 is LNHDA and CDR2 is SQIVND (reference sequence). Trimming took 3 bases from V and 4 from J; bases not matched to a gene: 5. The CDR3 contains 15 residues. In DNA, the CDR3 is TGTGCCAGTAGTATCCCCGGACAGGGGTCAGATACGCAGTATTTT. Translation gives CASSIPGQGSDTQYF.

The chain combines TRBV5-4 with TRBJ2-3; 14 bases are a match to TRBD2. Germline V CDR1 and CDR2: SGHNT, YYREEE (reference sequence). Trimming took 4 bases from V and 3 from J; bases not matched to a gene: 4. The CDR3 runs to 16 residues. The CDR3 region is CASSAGLAGVTDTQYF. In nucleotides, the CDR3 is TGTGCCAGCAGCGCGGGACTAGCGGGAGTAACAGATACGCAGTATTTT.

CDR3 residues: CASSQTGQDLAQYF. The CDR3 DNA reads TGTGCCAGCAGCCAAACCGGACAGGACCTGGCCCAGTACTTC. The chain is built from TRBV4-2 and TRBJ2-5, with 7 bases matching TRBD1. CDR3 length equals 14 residues. V shed 2 bases and J 9 bases; nucleotides not matched to a gene: 9. The V gene's germline CDR1 is LGHNA and CDR2 YNFKEQ.

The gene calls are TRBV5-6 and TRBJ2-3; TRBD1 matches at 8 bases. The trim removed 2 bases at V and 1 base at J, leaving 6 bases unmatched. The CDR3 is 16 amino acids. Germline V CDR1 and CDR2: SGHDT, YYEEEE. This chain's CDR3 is CASSFRTGSRTDTQYF. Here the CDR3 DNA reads TGTGCCAGCAGCTTTAGGACAGGGTCACGCACAGATACGCAGTATTTT.

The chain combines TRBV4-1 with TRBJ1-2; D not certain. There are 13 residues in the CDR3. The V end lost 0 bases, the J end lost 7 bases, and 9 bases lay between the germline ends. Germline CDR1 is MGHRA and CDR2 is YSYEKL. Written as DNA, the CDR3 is TGCGCCAGCAGCCAAGATCCGGGGTTTGGCTACACCTTC. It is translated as CASSQDPGFGYTF.

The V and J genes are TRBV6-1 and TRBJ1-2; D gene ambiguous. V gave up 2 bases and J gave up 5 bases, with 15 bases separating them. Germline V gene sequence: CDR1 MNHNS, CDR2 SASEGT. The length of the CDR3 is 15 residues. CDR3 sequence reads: CASSERVSSGYGYTF. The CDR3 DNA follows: TGTGCCAGCAGTGAACGGGTCTCGTCCGGGTATGGCTACACCTTC.

In DNA form, the CDR3 reads TGTGCCAGCAGTTACGATGGGGCAGGATACTACGAGCAGTACTTC. This sequence encodes CASSYDGAGYYEQYF. The chain employs TRBV6-5 and TRBJ2-7; perhaps TRBD1 as D (5 bases). The CDR3 is made up of 15 amino acids. Trimming left V 2 bases short and J 3 bases short, with 14 bases between. Looked up from germline, CDR1 is MNHEY and CDR2 is SVGAGI.